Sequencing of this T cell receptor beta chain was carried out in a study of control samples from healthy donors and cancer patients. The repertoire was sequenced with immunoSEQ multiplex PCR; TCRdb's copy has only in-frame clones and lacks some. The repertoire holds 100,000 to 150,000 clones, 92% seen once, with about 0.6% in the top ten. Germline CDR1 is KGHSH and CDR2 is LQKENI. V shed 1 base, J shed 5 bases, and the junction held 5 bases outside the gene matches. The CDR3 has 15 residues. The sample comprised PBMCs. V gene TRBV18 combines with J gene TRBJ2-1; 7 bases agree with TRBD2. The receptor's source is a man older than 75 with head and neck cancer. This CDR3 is CASSPLAGINNEQFF. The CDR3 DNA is TGTGCCAGCTCACCACTAGCGGGCATAAACAATGAGCAGTTCTTC.